This T cell receptor beta chain was retrieved from a study of T cells of healthy individuals. V was clipped by 7 bases and J by 8 bases, with 20 bases between them. The CDR3 has 14 amino acids. Germline-derived CDR1 and CDR2 are ENHRY and SYGVKD. Ten or more counts support this clonotype. MiXCR, run by TCRdb on the 5' RACE reads, gives a single entry per CDR3 protein. The sample has 60,000 to 75,000 distinct CDR3 sequences; about 16% are singletons. The sequence came from a human donor in good health. The V gene is TRBV10-3, the J gene TRBJ1-2; D ambiguous. The CDR3 loop reads CAINARIDSEGYTF. The CDR3 region has the DNA TGTGCCATCAATGCTCGAATCGACTCGGAAGGCTACACCTTC.